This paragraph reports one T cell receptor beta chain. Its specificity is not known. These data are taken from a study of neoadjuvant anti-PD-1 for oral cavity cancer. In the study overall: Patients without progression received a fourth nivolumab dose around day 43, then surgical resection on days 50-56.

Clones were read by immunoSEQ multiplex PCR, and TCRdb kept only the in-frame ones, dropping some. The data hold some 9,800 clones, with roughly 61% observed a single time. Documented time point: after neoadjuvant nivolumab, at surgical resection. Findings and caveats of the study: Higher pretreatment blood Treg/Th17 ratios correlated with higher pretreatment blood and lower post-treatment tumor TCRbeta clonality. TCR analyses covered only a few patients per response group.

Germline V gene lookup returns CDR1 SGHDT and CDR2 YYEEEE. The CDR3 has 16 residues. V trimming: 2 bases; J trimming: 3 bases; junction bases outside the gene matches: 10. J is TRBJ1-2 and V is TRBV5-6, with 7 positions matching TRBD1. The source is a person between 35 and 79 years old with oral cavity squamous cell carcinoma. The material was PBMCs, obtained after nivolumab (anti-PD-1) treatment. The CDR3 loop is CASSFQGVGPHYGYTF. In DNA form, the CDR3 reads TGTGCCAGCAGCTTTCAGGGGGTTGGGCCCCACTATGGCTACACCTTC.